This T cell receptor beta chain originates from a study of control samples from healthy donors and cancer patients. The data were produced by immunoSEQ multiplex PCR, yet TCRdb's version contains in-frame clones alone and is incomplete. The sample shows more than 70,000 clones, 85% to 95% of them seen only once. Trimming pared 4 bases from V and 8 bases from J, leaving 6 bases between. Per germline, CDR1 MNHEY and CDR2 SVGAGI. The length of the CDR3 is 11 residues. The receptor was isolated from a woman aged 25 to 39 in good health. The sample comprised blood. This chain joins TRBV6-5 and TRBJ2-1; D unresolved. This CDR3 reads CASSFADEQFF. Written as DNA, the CDR3 is TGTGCCAGCAGTTTTGCAGATGAGCAGTTCTTC.